A single sample gave rise to the 19 T cell receptor beta chains below, sequenced in a study of T cell repertoires in cytomegalovirus infection. These receptors have no identified antigens. TCRdb reanalysed the reads using MiXCR and keeps one entry per CDR3 protein. Seen here are some 700,000 distinct CDR3 sequences, 30% to 35% observed once, and the top ten hold 18%. This specimen was cultured PBMCs, taken from culture after CMV antigen stimulation. These receptors all come from a human donor in good health (CMV status not recorded). Some clones in this sample may be carry-over from other donors' samples.

This clonotype has only a few counts. V is TRBV10-3 and J is TRBJ1-6; D remains ambiguous. The V gene lost 7 bases and the J gene lost 8 bases, with 9 bases spanning the gap. From germline, CDR1 is ENHRY and CDR2 SYGVKD. CDR3 length: 12 residues. This chain's CDR3 is CAIKASDSPLHF. The DNA for the CDR3 is TGTGCCATCAAGGCGAGTGATTCACCCCTCCACTTT.

This clonotype was recorded many times. The chain links TRBV6-2 or TRBV6-3 to TRBJ2-2, with D unclear. V lost 0 bases to trimming and J lost 5 bases, with 13 bases between them. The CDR3 is made up of 16 amino acids. CDR1 MNHEY and CDR2 SVGEGT come from the germline V gene. DNA for the CDR3: TGTGCCAGCAGTTACTCGGCCCCTTACATTACCGGGGAGCTGTTTTTT. Amino acid sequence: CASSYSAPYITGELFF.

The chain recombines TRBV4-3 with TRBJ2-2; the D gene is possibly TRBD1 (6 bases). The CDR3 runs 14 residues. The germline V gene has CDR1 LGHNA and CDR2 YSLEER. V shed 1 base and J shed 6 bases, with 9 bases lying between them. The CDR3 sequence is CASSQVGAAGELFF. CDR3 sequence (DNA): TGCGCCAGCAGCCAAGTGGGGGCCGCCGGGGAGCTGTTTTTT.

The CDR3 spells CASSTAASQPQHF. In DNA form, the CDR3 reads TGTGCCAGCAGCACCGCGGCGTCCCAGCCCCAGCATTTT. This rearrangement joins TRBV12-3 or TRBV12-4 to TRBJ1-5; no definite D call. Trimming left V 6 bases short and J 7 bases short, with 13 bases between. This CDR3 has 13 residues.

This clonotype was counted ten times or more. The chain joins TRBV7-2 to TRBJ2-5, with TRBD2 matching over 11 bases. This CDR3 spans 18 amino acids. After removal of 5 bases from V and 0 bases from J, the junction contained 11 bases not matched to a gene. CDR1 and CDR2 (germline): SGHTA, FQGNSA. CDR3 nucleotide sequence: TGTGCCAGCAGCCCACCACCCGGGACTAGCGGAGACCAAGAGACCCAGTACTTC. Protein product: CASSPPPGTSGDQETQYF.

The CDR3 coding sequence is TGCAGTGCTGATGGTGACAGGGCCTACGAGCAGTACTTC. Amino acids: CSADGDRAYEQYF. This rearrangement joins TRBV20-1 to TRBJ2-7, with TRBD1 matching 7 bases. This CDR3 has 13 residues. Germline CDR1 and CDR2: DFQATT and SNEGSKA (reference sequence). With 5 bases clipped from V and 2 bases from J, the junction kept 6 bases outside the gene matches.

The V and J genes are TRBV7-2 and TRBJ1-5, with D unresolved. Germline CDR1 reads SGHTA; CDR2 reads FQGNSA. This CDR3 contains 13 residues. The V and J ends lost 4 bases and 7 bases respectively, with 11 bases between them. CDR3 amino acids: CASSSTVRQPQHF. The DNA for the CDR3 is TGTGCCAGCAGCTCTACGGTGCGACAGCCCCAGCATTTT.

A few counts support this clonotype. The V call is TRBV7-6, the J call TRBJ1-1; D is unresolved. V shed 4 bases and J shed 11 bases, with 20 bases lying between them. The CDR3 totals 14 residues. Germline values: CDR1 SGHVS, CDR2 FNYEAQ. CDR3 nucleotide sequence: TGTGCCAGCAGCTCCCACGGTACGGCTTCCGTGGCTTTCTTT. It yields the protein CASSSHGTASVAFF.

V gene TRBV7-2 combines with J gene TRBJ2-1; D ambiguous. The CDR3 has 12 amino acids. Germline CDR1 reads SGHTA; CDR2 reads FQGNSA. V shed 5 bases and J shed 6 bases, with 8 bases lying between them. This chain's CDR3 is CASSHISNEQFF. The CDR3 DNA sequence: TGTGCCAGCAGCCACATCAGCAATGAGCAGTTCTTC.

The chain has TRBV7-9 and TRBJ2-5; perhaps D is TRBD1 or TRBD2 (5 bases each). The CDR3 sequence is 16 residues long. The V gene's germline CDR1 is SEHNR and CDR2 FQNEAQ (reference sequence). V lost 4 bases to trimming and J lost 3 bases, with 18 bases between them. The DNA of the CDR3 is TGTGCCAGCAGCTCCAGTTGGGACGCAGATAAAGAGACCCAGTACTTC. Translation: CASSSSWDADKETQYF.

This clonotype was picked up a small number of times. J is TRBJ1-1 and V is TRBV6-5, with 9 bases fitting TRBD1. Germline V gene sequence: CDR1 MNHEY, CDR2 SVGAGI. The junction had 12 bases not matched to a gene; V was cut back by 6 bases and J by 4 bases. The CDR3 consists of 16 residues. In DNA, the CDR3 is TGTGCCAGCAGCCGCCTAACAACAGGGGGCCTCACTGAAGCTTTCTTT. Protein sequence: CASSRLTTGGLTEAFF.

This clonotype was seen repeatedly, ten times or more. V usage is TRBV7-2 and J usage is TRBJ2-3, with 9 nucleotides matching TRBD2. The CDR3 spans 14 residues. Per germline, CDR1 SGHTA and CDR2 FQGNSA. V was clipped by 4 bases and J by 13 bases; unmatched bases: 12. The CDR3 reads CASSSVHLAGREYF. The CDR3 DNA sequence: TGTGCCAGCAGCTCAGTCCACCTAGCGGGGCGTGAGTATTTT.

The chain carries TRBV7-4 and TRBJ1-1; 9 bases are shared with TRBD1. The CDR3 contains 12 residues. V lost 4 bases to trimming and J lost 10 bases; unmatched junction nucleotides: 4. The germline gives CDR1 SGHVT, CDR2 SQSDAQ. CDR3 sequence reads: CASSSQGAGAFF. CDR3 DNA sequence: TGTGCCAGCAGCTCACAGGGGGCAGGAGCTTTCTTT.

This clonotype showed up just a few times. The rearrangement uses TRBV7-8 and TRBJ2-2, with 10 bases lining up with TRBD2. J was trimmed by 3 bases and V by 7 bases; bases with no gene match: 2. Germline lookup yields CDR1 SGHVS and CDR2 FQNEAQ. The CDR3 runs 14 residues. The CDR3 region has the DNA TGTGCCAGCACTAGCGGGGGCGACACCGGGGAGCTGTTTTTT. Its protein product is CASTSGGDTGELFF.

V and J are TRBV10-2 and TRBJ2-7; 13 positions match TRBD2. CDR1 is WSHSY and CDR2 is SAAADI in the germline V gene. The V and J ends lost 3 bases and 4 bases, in that order; junction bases with no gene match: 6. The CDR3 is 16 amino acids. The CDR3 region has the DNA TGCGCCAGCAGTGACCCGGAGACTAGCGGGGGGTACGAGCAGTACTTC. This translates into CASSDPETSGGYEQYF.

V is TRBV23-1 and J is TRBJ2-7, with D tentatively TRBD2 (6 bases). TRBV23-1 counts as an open reading frame of uncertain function. Deletions cut 3 bases from V and 5 bases from J, with 17 bases between. The CDR3 consists of 15 residues. CDR3 nucleotides: TGCGCCAGCAGTCATTCTCCGACCGGGGGAGACGAGCAGTACTTC. This translates into CASSHSPTGGDEQYF.

The chain employs TRBV19 and TRBJ1-6; D gene uncertain. CDR1 is LNHDA, CDR2 SQIVND, per germline (reference sequence). The CDR3 is 12 residues long. Trimming shortened V by 1 base and J by 16 bases, and 11 bases separated the two germline ends. The DNA of the CDR3 is TGTGCCAGTAGTATAGTGGAGGGCCAGCTCCACTTT. It encodes CASSIVEGQLHF. Drawing the rest from reference TRBV19 and TRBJ1-6, the complete variable domain is DGGITQSPKYLFRKEGQNVTLSCEQNLNHDAMYWYRQDPGQGLRLIYYSQIVNDFQKGDIAEGYSVSREKKESFPLTVTSAQKNPTAFYLCASSIVEGQLHFGNGTRLTVT.

This clonotype turned up a few times. The chain couples TRBV6-6 to TRBJ2-7; TRBD1 matches at 7 bases. Germline trimming cut 6 bases from V and 2 bases from J; bases unmatched to any gene: 4. The CDR3 covers 13 residues. Germline V gene data show CDR1 as MNHNY and CDR2 as SVGAGI (reference sequence). The CDR3 protein is CASRGTATYEQYF. CDR3 in DNA: TGTGCCAGCAGGGGGACAGCGACCTACGAGCAGTACTTC.

V gene TRBV7-2 combines with J gene TRBJ1-5; no reliable D call. This CDR3 region has 15 residues. Trimming cost V 1 base and J 3 bases, with 10 bases left between them. Germline-derived CDR1 and CDR2 are SGHTA and FQGNSA. The CDR3 is CASSLVGQYNQPQHF. Here the CDR3 DNA reads TGTGCCAGCAGCTTAGTGGGCCAGTACAATCAGCCCCAGCATTTT.